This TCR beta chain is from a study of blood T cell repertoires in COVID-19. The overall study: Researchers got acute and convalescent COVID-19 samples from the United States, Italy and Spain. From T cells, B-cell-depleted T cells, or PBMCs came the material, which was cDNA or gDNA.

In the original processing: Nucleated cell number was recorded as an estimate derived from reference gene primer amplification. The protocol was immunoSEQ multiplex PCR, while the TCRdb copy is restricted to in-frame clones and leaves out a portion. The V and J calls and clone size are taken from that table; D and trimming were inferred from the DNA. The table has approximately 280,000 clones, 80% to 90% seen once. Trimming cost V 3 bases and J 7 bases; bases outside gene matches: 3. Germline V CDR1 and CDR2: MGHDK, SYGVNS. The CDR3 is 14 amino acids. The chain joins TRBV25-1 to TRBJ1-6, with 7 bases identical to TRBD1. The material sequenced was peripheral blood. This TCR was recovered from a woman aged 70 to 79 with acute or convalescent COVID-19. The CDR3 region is CASSEGQLNSPLHF. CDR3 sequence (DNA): TGTGCCAGCAGTGAGGGACAGCTAAATTCACCCCTCCACTTT.